This T cell receptor (beta chain) comes out of a study of shared clonotypes between healthy human individuals. There are 15 residues in the CDR3. The germline gives CDR1 MNHNS, CDR2 SASEGT. The repertoire was sequenced with immunoSEQ multiplex PCR; TCRdb's copy has only in-frame clones and lacks some. This repertoire shows about 600,000 clones, about 80% found once; its top ten account for 12%. Points on this clone: Since a far larger clone is one base different, this is likely a read error.

Donation came from healthy HIV-negative adults that had no recent acute infections or vaccinations. The receptor was isolated from a woman in her 40s in good health. Some clones in this sample may be carry-over from other donors' samples. The V call is TRBV6-1, the J call TRBJ2-5, with D possibly called TRBD1 or TRBD2 (5 bases each). The last part of the DNA fits TRBJ2-7 better; the J call may be wrong. Sequencing was carried out using PBMCs. In DNA, the CDR3 is TGTGCCAGCAGTTTTGAGGGACGGGGATCCTACGAGCAGTACTTC. Its protein is CASSFEGRGSYEQYF.